This T cell receptor (beta chain) was retrieved from a study of radiotherapy plus CTLA-4 blockade in lung cancer. Method: immunoSEQ multiplex PCR; TCRdb's copy keeps in-frame clones and lacks some. The sample carries roughly 55,000 clones, 65% to 80% recorded once. The CDR3 loop spans 13 amino acids. Between the trimmed V and J ends, which lost 5 bases and 5 bases, there was a span of 13 bases. Germline lookup yields CDR1 MGHDK and CDR2 SYGVNS. The V call is TRBV25-1, the J call TRBJ2-7; D perhaps matches TRBD1 (6 bases). The source of this sequence is a human donor with non-small cell lung cancer whose response to radiotherapy plus ipilimumab could not be evaluated. Sample: peripheral blood, taken from a patient treated with radiotherapy plus ipilimumab. This CDR3 reads CASSKQGSDEQYF. CDR3 nucleotide sequence: TGTGCCAGCAGTAAACAGGGTTCGGACGAGCAGTACTTC.